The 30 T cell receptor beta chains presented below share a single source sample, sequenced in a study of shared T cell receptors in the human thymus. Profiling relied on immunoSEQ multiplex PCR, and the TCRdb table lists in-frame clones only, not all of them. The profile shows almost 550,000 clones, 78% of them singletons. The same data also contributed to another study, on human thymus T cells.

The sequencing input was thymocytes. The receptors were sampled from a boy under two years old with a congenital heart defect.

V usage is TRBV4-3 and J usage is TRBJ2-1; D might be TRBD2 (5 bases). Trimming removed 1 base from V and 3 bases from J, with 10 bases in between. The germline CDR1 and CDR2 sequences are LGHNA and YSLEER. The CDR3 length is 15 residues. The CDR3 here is CASSQGGLGYNEQFF. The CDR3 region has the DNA TGCGCCAGCAGCCAAGGAGGGTTGGGCTACAATGAGCAGTTCTTC.

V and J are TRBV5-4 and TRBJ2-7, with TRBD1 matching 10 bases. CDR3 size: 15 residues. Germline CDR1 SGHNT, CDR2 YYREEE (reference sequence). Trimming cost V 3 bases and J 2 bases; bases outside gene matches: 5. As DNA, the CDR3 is TGTGCCAGCAGCTATGACAGGGGGCAAACCTACGAGCAGTACTTC. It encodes CASSYDRGQTYEQYF.

CDR3 in DNA: TGTGCCAGCAGCGTGCGTCCTAGCGGGAGTATCTACGAGCAGTACTTC. It codes for CASSVRPSGSIYEQYF. This chain connects TRBV9 to TRBJ2-7; 10 nucleotides align to TRBD2. Germline assignment: CDR1 SGDLS and CDR2 YYNGEE. The trim removed 2 bases at V and 3 bases at J, leaving 8 bases unmatched. This CDR3 contains 16 residues.

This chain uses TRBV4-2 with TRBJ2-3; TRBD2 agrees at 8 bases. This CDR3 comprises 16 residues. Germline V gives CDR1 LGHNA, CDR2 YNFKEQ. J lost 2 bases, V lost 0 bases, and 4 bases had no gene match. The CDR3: CASSQEVAGSTDTQYF. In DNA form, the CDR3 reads TGTGCCAGCAGCCAAGAAGTAGCGGGATCCACAGATACGCAGTATTTT.

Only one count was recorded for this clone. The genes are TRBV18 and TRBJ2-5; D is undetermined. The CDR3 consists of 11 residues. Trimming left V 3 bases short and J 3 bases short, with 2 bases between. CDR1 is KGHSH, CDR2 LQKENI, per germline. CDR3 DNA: TGTGCCAGCTCACCTAAAGAGACCCAGTACTTC. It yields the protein CASSPKETQYF.

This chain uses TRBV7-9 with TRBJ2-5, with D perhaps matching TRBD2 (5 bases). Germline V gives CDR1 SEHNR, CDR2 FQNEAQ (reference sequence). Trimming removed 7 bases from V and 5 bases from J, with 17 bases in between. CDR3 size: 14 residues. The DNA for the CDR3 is TGTGCCAGCACCCCATTGGGCGGGTGGGAGACCCAGTACTTC. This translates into CASTPLGGWETQYF.

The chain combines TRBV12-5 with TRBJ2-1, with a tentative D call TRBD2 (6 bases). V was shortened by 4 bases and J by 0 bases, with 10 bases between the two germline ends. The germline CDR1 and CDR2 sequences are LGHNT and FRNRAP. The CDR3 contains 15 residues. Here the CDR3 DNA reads TGTGCTAGTGGTTCTGGAGGGGCCTCCTACAATGAGCAGTTCTTC. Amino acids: CASGSGGASYNEQFF.

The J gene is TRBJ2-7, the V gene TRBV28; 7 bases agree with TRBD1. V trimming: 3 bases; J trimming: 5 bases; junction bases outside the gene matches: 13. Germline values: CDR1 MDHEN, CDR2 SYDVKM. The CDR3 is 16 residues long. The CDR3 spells CASSLLHQTGMDEQYF. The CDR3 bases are TGTGCCAGCAGTTTGCTCCACCAGACAGGGATGGACGAGCAGTACTTC.

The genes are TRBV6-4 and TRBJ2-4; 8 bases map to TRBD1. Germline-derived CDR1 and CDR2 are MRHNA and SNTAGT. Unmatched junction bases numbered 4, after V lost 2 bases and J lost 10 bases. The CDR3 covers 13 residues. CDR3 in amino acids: CASSDRTGGIQYF. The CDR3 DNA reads TGTGCCAGCAGTGACCGAACAGGGGGGATTCAGTACTTC.

CDR3 DNA sequence: TGCGCCAGCAGCCTCAGAGGACAGGGCTCTTCCTACGAGCAGTACTTC. As protein: CASSLRGQGSSYEQYF. The rearrangement joins TRBV5-1 to TRBJ2-7, with 8 bases matching TRBD1. V lost 4 bases, J lost 1 base, and 10 bases stayed unmatched. Germline values: CDR1 SGHRS, CDR2 YFSETQ. CDR3 length: 16 amino acids.

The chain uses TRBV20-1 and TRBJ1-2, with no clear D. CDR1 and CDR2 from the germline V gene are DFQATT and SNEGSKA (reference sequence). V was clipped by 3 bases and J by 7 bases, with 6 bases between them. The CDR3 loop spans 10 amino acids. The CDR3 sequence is CSARSTGYTF. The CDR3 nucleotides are TGCAGTGCTAGGAGCACTGGCTACACCTTC.

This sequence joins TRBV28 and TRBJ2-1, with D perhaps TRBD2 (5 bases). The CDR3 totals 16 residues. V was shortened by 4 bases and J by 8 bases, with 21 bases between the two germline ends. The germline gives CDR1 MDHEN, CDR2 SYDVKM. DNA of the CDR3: TGTGCCAGCAGTTGGTTCGGGATGGGGTTTCTGGATGAGCAGTTCTTC. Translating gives CASSWFGMGFLDEQFF.

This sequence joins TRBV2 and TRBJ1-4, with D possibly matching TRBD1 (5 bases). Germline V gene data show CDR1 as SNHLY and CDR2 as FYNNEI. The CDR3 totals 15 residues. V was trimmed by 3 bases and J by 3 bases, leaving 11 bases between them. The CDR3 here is CASSDSGGSNEKLFF. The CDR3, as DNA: TGTGCCAGCAGTGATTCGGGGGGGTCTAATGAAAAACTGTTTTTT.

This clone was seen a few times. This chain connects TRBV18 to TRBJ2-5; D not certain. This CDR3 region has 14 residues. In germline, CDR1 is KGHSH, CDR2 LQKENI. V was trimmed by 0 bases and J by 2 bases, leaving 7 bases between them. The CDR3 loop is CASSPPPTQETQYF. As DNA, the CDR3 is TGTGCCAGCTCACCACCGCCGACACAAGAGACCCAGTACTTC.

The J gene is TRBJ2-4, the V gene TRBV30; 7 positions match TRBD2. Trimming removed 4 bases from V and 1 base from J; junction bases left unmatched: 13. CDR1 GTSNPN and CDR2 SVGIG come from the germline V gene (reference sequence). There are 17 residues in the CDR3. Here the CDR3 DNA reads TGTGCCTGGACCATCGCGGTAGGGCGGGAGGCCAAAAACATTCAGTACTTC. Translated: CAWTIAVGREAKNIQYF.

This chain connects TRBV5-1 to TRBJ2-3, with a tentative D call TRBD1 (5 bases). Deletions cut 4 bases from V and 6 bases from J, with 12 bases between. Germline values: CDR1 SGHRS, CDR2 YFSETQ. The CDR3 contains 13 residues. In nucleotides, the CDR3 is TGCGCCAGCAGCCCCCACCCAGGGGATACGCAGTATTTT. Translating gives CASSPHPGDTQYF.

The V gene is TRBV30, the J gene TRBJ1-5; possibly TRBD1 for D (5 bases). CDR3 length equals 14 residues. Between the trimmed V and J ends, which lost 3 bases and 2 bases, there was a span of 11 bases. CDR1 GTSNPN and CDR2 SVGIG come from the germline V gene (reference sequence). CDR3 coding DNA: TGTGCCTGGAGACACAGGTCGGGCAATCAGCCCCAGCATTTT. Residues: CAWRHRSGNQPQHF.

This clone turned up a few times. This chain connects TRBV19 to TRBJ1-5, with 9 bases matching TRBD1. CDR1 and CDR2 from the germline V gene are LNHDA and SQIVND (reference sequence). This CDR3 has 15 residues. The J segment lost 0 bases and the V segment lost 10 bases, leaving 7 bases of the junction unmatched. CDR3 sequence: CATTTGGRSNQPQHF. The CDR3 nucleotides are TGTGCCACCACGACAGGGGGACGTAGCAATCAGCCCCAGCATTTT.

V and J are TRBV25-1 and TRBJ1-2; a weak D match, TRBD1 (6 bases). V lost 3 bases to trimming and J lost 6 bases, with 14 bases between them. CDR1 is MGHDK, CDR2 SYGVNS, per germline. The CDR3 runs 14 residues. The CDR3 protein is CASSDRTAPHGYTF. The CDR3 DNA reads TGTGCCAGCAGTGACCGGACAGCACCTCATGGCTACACCTTC.

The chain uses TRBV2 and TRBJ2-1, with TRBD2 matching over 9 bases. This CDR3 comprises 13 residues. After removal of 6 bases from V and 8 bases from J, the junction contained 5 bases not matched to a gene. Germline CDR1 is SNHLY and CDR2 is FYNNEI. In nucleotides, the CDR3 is TGTGCCAGCAGCACAGGACTAGCGCATGAGCAGTTCTTC. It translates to CASSTGLAHEQFF. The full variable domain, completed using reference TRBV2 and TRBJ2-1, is EPEVTQTPSHQVTQMGQEVILRCVPISNHLYFYWYRQILGQKVEFLVSFYNNEISEKSEIFDDQFSVERPDGSNFTLKIRSTKLEDSAMYFCASSTGLAHEQFFGPGTRLTVL.

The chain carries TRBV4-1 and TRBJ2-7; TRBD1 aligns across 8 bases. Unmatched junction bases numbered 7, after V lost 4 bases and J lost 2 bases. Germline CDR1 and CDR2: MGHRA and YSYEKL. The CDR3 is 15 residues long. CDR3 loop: CASSPPDRDAYEQYF. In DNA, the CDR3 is TGCGCCAGCAGCCCCCCGGACAGGGACGCCTACGAGCAGTACTTC.

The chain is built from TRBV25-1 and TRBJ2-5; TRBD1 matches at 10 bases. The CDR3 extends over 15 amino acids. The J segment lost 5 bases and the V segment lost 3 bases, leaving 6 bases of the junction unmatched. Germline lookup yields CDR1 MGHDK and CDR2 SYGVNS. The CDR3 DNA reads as TGTGCCAGCAGTGACGGGACAGGGGAGGGGGAGACCCAGTACTTC. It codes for CASSDGTGEGETQYF.

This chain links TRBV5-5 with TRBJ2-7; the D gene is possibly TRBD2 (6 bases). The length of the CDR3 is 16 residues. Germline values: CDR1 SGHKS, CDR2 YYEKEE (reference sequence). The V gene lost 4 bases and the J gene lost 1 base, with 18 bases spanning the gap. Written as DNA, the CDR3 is TGTGCCAGCAGCATCAAGGTGGGAGGACTATCCTACGAGCAGTACTTC. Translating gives CASSIKVGGLSYEQYF.

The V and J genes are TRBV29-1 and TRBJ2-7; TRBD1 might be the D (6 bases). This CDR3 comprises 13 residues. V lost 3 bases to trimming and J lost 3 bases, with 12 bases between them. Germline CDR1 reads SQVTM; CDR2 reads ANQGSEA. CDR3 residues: CSVEGPDSYEQYF. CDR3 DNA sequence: TGCAGCGTTGAGGGTCCGGACAGCTACGAGCAGTACTTC.

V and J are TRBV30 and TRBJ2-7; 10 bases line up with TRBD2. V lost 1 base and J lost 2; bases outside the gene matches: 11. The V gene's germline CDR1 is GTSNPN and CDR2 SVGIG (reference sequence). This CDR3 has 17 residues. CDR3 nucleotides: TGTGCCTGGAGTGCCAAGACCCGTACTAGCGGGGCCTACGAGCAGTACTTC. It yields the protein CAWSAKTRTSGAYEQYF.

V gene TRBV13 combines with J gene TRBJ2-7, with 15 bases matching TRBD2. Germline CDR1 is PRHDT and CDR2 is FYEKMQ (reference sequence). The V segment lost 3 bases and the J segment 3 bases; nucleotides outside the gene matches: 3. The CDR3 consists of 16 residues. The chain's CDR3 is CASSFGTSGRNYEQYF. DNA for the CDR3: TGTGCCAGCAGCTTCGGGACTAGCGGGAGGAACTACGAGCAGTACTTC. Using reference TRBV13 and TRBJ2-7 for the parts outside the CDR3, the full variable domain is AAGVIQSPRHLIKEKRETATLKCYPIPRHDTVYWYQQGPGQDPQFLISFYEKMQSDKGSIPDRFSAQQFSDYHSELNMSSLELGDSALYFCASSFGTSGRNYEQYFGPGTRLTVT.

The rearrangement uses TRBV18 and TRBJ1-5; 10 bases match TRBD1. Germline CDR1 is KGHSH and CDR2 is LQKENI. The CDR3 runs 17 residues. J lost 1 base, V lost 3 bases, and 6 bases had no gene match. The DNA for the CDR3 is TGTGCCAGCTCACCCCATGGGACAGGGGTAAGCAATCAGCCCCAGCATTTT. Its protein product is CASSPHGTGVSNQPQHF.

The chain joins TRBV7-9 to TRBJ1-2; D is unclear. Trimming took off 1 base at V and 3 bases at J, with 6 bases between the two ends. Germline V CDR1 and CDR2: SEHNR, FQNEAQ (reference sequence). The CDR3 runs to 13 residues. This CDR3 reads CASSLDSHYGYTF. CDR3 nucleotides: TGTGCCAGCAGCTTAGACAGCCACTATGGCTACACCTTC.

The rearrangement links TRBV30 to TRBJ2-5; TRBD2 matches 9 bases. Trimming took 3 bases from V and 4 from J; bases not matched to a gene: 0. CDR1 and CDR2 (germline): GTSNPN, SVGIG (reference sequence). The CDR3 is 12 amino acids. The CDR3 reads CAWRLAGETQYF. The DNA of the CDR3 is TGTGCCTGGAGACTAGCGGGAGAGACCCAGTACTTC.

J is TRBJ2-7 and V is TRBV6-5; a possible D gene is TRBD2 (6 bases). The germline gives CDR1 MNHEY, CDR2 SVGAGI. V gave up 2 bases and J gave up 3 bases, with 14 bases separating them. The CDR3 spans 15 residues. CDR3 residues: CASSYRRDSLYEQYF. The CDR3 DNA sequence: TGTGCCAGCAGTTACCGACGGGACTCACTCTACGAGCAGTACTTC.